The clone carrying this T cell receptor beta chain was counted between two and nine times. No antigen is known for it. These data come from a study of cytomegalovirus exposure and HLA in healthy donors. Study-wide findings and caveats: It was assumed in the presence/absence analyses that sequencing depth was roughly uniform across donors. It emerged from a later analysis that several of the most significant clusters appeared to be linked to common viral pathogens.

V was pared by 3 bases and J by 3 bases, with 3 bases of the junction left unmatched. The CDR3 length is 14 residues. CDR1 and CDR2 (germline): SEHNR, FQNEAQ (reference sequence). 60 Vbeta and 13 Jbeta primers were used in PCR. As originally analysed: About 11 million of around 85 million unique TCR beta chains were shared, per a later count. Clones were read by immunoSEQ multiplex PCR, and TCRdb kept only the in-frame ones, dropping some. That table furnishes V, J and clone size, whereas the DNA furnished D and trimming. This table holds around 100,000 clones, under 85% found once. The V and J genes are TRBV7-9 and TRBJ1-2; TRBD1 matches 8 bases. This sequence originates from a man in his fifties or sixties in good health and CMV-seropositive. The specimen was PBMCs. For the CDR3, the DNA is TGTGCCAGCAGCTTCCTGGACAGGGACTATGGCTACACCTTC. Translating gives CASSFLDRDYGYTF.